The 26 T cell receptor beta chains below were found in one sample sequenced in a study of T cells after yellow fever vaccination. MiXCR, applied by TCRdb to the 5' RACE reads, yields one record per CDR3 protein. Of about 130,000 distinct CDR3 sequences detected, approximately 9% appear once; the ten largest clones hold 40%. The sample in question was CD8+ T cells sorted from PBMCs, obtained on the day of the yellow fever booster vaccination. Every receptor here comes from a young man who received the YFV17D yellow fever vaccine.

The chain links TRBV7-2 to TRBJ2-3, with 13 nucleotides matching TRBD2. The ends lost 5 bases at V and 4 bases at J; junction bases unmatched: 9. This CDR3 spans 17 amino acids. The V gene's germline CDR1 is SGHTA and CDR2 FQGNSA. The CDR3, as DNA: TGTGCCAGCAGCGCCTGGACTAGCGGGGGAGGGGCAGATACGCAGTATTTT. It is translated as CASSAWTSGGGADTQYF.

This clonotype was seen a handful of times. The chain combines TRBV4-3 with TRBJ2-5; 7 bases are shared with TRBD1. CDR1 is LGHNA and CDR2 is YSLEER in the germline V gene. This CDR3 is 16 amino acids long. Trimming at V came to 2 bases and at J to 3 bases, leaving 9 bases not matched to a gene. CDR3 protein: CASSQTRTGRKETQYF. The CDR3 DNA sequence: TGCGCCAGCAGCCAAACTCGGACAGGACGGAAAGAGACCCAGTACTTC.

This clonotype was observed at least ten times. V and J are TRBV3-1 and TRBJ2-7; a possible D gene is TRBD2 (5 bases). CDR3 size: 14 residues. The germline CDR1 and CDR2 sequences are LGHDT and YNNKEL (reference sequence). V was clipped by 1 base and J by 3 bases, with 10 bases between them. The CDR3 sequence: CASSQAMGDYEQYV. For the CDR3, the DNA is TGTGCCAGCAGCCAAGCGATGGGAGACTACGAGCAGTACGTC.

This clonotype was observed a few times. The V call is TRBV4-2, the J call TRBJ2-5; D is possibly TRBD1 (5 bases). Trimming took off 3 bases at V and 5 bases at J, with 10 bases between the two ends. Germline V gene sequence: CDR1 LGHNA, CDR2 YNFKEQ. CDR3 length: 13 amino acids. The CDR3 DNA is TGTGCCAGCAGCCAGATCCCAGGGGAGACCCAGTACTTC. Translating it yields CASSQIPGETQYF.

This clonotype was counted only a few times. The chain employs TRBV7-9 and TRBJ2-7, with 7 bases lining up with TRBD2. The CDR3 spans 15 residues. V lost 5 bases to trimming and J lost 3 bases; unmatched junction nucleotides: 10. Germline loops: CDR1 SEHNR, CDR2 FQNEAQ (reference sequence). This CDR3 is CASSVWASGLYEQYF. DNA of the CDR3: TGTGCCAGCAGCGTTTGGGCTAGCGGCCTCTACGAGCAGTACTTC.

CDR3 sequence: CASSFIGINEQFF. The DNA for the CDR3 is TGTGCCAGCAGTTTTATTGGGATCAATGAGCAGTTCTTC. The V call is TRBV27, the J call TRBJ2-1; unclear D gene. The CDR3 runs to 13 residues. Germline V gene data show CDR1 as MNHEY and CDR2 as SMNVEV (reference sequence). Trimming took off 3 bases at V and 6 bases at J, with 9 bases between the two ends.

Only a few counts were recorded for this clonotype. CDR3 bases: TGCAGTGCTAGAGTTGCAGGGGGCAGAGGCTACACCTTC. It translates to CSARVAGGRGYTF. The chain carries TRBV20-1 and TRBJ1-2, with 8 bases identical to TRBD1. The germline V gene encodes CDR1 DFQATT and CDR2 SNEGSKA (reference sequence). The V gene end was trimmed by 1 base and the J gene end by 8 bases; junction bases not matched to a gene: 6. This CDR3 has 13 residues.

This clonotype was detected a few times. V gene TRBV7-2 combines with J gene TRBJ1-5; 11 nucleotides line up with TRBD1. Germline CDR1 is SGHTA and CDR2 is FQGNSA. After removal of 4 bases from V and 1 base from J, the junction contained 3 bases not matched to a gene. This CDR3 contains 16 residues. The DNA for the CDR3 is TGTGCCAGCAGCTGGACAGGGGGCAGGAGCAATCAGCCCCAGCATTTT. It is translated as CASSWTGGRSNQPQHF.

In DNA, the CDR3 is TGTGCCATCAGCGACGACGGAGGGAACACTGAAGCTTTCTTT. Protein sequence: CAISDDGGNTEAFF. The V call is TRBV10-3, the J call TRBJ1-1, with unresolved D. The CDR3 runs 14 residues. Germline V gives CDR1 ENHRY, CDR2 SYGVKD. V was trimmed by 6 bases and J by 1 base, leaving 12 bases between them.

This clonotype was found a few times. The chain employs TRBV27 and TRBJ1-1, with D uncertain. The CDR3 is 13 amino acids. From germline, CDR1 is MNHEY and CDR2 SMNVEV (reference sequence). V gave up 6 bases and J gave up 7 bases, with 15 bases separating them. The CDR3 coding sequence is TGTGCCAGCAGCATTACAGTCCTCCGTGAAGCTTTCTTT. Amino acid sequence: CASSITVLREAFF.

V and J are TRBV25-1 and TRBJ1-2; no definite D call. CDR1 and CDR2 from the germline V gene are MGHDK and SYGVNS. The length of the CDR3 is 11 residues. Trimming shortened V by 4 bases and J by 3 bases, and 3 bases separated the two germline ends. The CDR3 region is CASSGHYGYTF. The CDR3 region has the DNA TGTGCCAGCAGTGGACACTATGGCTACACCTTC.

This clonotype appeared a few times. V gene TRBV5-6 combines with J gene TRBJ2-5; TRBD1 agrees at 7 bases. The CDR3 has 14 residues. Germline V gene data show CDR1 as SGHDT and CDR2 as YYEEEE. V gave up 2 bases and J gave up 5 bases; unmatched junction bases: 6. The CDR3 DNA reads TGTGCCAGCAGCTTTGAGGGGGCATGGGAGACCCAGTACTTC. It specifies CASSFEGAWETQYF.

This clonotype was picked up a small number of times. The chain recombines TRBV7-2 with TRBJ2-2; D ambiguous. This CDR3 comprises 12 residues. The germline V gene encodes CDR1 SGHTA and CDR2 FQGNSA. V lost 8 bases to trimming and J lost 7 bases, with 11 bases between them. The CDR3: CASSYGGGELFF. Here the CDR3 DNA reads TGTGCCAGCTCTTATGGTGGCGGGGAGCTGTTTTTT.

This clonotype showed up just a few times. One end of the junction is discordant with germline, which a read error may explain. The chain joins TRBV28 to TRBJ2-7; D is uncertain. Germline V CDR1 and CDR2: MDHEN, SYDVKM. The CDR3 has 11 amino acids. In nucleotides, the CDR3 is TGTGCCAGCAGCTTCTCCGGGTCCGCGCTATTC. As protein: CASSFSGSALF.

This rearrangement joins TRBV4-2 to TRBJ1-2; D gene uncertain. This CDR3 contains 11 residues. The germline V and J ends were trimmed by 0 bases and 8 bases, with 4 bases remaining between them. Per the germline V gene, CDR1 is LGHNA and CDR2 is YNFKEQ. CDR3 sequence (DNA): TGTGCCAGCAGCCAAGAAATGGGCTACACCTTC. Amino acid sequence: CASSQEMGYTF.

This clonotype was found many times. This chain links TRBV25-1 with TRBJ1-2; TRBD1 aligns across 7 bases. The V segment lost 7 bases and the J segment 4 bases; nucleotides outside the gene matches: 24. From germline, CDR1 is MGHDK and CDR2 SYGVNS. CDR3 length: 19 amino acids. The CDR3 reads CASTEPYSDTRGTAYGYTF. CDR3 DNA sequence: TGTGCCAGCACCGAACCCTACTCTGACACCAGGGGGACGGCCTATGGCTACACCTTC.

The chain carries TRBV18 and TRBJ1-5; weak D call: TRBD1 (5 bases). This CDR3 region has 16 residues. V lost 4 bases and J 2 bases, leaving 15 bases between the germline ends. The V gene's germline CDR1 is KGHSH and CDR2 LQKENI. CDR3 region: CASSRGGTGGNQPQHF. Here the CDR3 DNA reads TGTGCCAGCTCACGCGGGGGGACGGGAGGCAATCAGCCCCAGCATTTT.

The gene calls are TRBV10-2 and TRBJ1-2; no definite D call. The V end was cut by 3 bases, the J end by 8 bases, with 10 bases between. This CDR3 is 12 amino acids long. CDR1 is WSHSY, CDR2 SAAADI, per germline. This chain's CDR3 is CASSDPGYGYTF. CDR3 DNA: TGCGCCAGCAGTGACCCGGGATACGGCTACACCTTC.

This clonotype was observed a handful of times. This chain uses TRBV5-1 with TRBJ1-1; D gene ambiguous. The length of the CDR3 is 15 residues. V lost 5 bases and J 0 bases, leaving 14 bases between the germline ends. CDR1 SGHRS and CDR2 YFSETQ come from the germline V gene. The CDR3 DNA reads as TGCGCCAGCAGTCCTAAGGGCGGGATGAACACTGAAGCTTTCTTT. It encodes CASSPKGGMNTEAFF.

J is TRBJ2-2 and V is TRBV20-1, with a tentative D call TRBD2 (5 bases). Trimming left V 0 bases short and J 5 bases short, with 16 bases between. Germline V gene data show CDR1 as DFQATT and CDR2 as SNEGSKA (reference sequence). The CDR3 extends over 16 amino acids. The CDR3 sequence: CSARDWASRITGELFF. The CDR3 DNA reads TGCAGTGCTAGAGATTGGGCTAGCCGGATAACCGGGGAGCTGTTTTTT.

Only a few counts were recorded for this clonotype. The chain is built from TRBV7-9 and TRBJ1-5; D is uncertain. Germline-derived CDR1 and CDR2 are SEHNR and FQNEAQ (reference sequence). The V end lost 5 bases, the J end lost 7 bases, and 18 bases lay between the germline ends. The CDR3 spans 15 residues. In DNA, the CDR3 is TGTGCCAGCAGCCCCGCCGGGCTGGGCGGACAGCCCCAGCATTTT. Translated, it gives CASSPAGLGGQPQHF.

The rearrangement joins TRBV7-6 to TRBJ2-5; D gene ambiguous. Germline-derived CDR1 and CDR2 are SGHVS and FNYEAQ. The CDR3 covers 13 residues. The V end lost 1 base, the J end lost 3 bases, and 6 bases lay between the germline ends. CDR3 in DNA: TGTGCCAGCAGCTTAGAGGCGGAAGAGACCCAGTACTTC. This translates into CASSLEAEETQYF.

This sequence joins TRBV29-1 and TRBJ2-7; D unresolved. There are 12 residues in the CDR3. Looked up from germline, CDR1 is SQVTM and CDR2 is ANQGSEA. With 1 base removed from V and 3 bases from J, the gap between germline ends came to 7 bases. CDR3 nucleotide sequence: TGCAGCGTTGAAGCTGTGGGCTACGAGCAGTACTTC. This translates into CSVEAVGYEQYF.

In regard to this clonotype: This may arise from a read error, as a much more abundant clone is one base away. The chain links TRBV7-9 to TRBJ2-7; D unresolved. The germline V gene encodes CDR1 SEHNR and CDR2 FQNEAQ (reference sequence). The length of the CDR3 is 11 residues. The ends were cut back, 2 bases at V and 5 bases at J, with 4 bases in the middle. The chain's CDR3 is CASSLWDEQYF. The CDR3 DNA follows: TGTGCCAGCAGCTTATGGGACGAGCAGTACTTC.

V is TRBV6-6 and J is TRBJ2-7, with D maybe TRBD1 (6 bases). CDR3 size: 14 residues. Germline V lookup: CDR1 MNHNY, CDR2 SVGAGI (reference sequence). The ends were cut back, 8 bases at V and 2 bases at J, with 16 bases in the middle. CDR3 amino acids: CASSTGITTYEQYF. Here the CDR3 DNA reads TGTGCCAGCTCAACAGGGATTACTACCTACGAGCAGTACTTC.

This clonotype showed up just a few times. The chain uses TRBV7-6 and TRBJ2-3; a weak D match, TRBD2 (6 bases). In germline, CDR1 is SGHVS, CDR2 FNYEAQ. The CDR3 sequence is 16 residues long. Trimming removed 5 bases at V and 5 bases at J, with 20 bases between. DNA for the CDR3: TGTGCCAGCAGCCTACACCTGGGGGGTTACCTAGATACGCAGTATTTT. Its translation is CASSLHLGGYLDTQYF.